The 30 T cell receptor beta chains reported below all come from one sample, sequenced in a study of T-cell memory formation after mild COVID-19. TCRdb passed the 5' RACE reads through MiXCR, listing each CDR3 protein once. The sample has approximately 210,000 distinct CDR3 sequences, approximately 20% seen once; the top ten hold roughly 2.6%. The sample consisted of PBMCs or a T cell subset sorted from them (not recorded which). The origin of the receptors is an adult woman who had mild COVID-19 (a few samples of this study predate the infection). Cell type and time point are not known.

The chain uses TRBV9 and TRBJ2-7; a weak D match, TRBD1 (6 bases). Germline CDR1 reads SGDLS; CDR2 reads YYNGEE. This CDR3 is built from 15 residues. The V end lost 2 bases, the J end lost 0 bases, and 12 bases lay between the germline ends. The CDR3 sequence: CASSVGTTTSYEQYF. CDR3 nucleotides: TGTGCCAGCAGCGTCGGGACAACCACCTCCTACGAGCAGTACTTC.

J is TRBJ1-5 and V is TRBV18; D call uncertain. This CDR3 region has 13 residues. V lost 5 bases to trimming and J lost 4 bases, with 9 bases between them. Germline CDR1 reads KGHSH; CDR2 reads LQKENI. The CDR3 nucleotides read TGTGCCAGCTCAAAGGACGAAAATCAGCCCCAGCATTTT. It is translated as CASSKDENQPQHF. Drawing the rest from reference TRBV18 and TRBJ1-5, the complete variable domain is NAGVMQNPRHLVRRRGQEARLRCSPMKGHSHVYWYRQLPEEGLKFMVYLQKENIIDESGMPKERFSAEFPKEGPSILRIQQVVRGDSAAYFCASSKDENQPQHFGDGTRLSIL.

The rearrangement joins TRBV20-1 to TRBJ1-2, with 7 nucleotides matching TRBD1. V gave up 5 bases and J gave up 7 bases; unmatched junction bases: 19. The CDR3 runs to 16 residues. The V gene's germline CDR1 is DFQATT and CDR2 SNEGSKA (reference sequence). The CDR3 nucleotides read TGCAGTGCTGGGGGGGCAACAGGGGAACTCTTGGGTGGCTACACCTTC. Translated: CSAGGATGELLGGYTF.

The chain links TRBV4-1 to TRBJ2-3; 7 bases align to TRBD1. CDR1 and CDR2 from the germline V gene are MGHRA and YSYEKL. Trimming at V came to 4 bases and at J to 4 bases, leaving 5 bases not matched to a gene. The CDR3 contains 14 residues. Here the CDR3 reads CASSRQGVADTQYF. In nucleotides, the CDR3 is TGCGCCAGCAGCCGTCAGGGGGTTGCAGATACGCAGTATTTT.

The J gene is TRBJ1-2, the V gene TRBV9, with a possible D match to TRBD1 (5 bases). CDR3 length: 14 residues. The V end lost 3 bases, the J end lost 2 bases, and 11 bases lay between the germline ends. The germline CDR1 and CDR2 sequences are SGDLS and YYNGEE. The CDR3 loop is CASSAAGENYGYTF. The CDR3 DNA sequence: TGTGCCAGCAGCGCCGCGGGGGAGAACTATGGCTACACCTTC.

The sample holds a few counts of this clonotype. Here the CDR3 reads CASSLPGGLGLYEQYF. Written as DNA, the CDR3 is TGTGCCAGCAGCTTGCCGGGCGGGCTGGGGCTTTACGAGCAGTACTTC. The chain links TRBV11-2 to TRBJ2-7; perhaps D is TRBD1 or TRBD2 (5 bases each). CDR3 length: 16 amino acids. Trimming took off 3 bases at V and 4 bases at J, with 19 bases between the two ends. Germline CDR1 and CDR2: SGHAT and FQNNGV.

The CDR3 DNA follows: TGCGCCAGCAGCAGGGACAGGGAGCAAGAGACCCAGTACTTC. Its translation: CASSRDREQETQYF. J is TRBJ2-5 and V is TRBV5-1; 9 bases are shared with TRBD1. CDR1 is SGHRS, CDR2 YFSETQ, per germline. V was pared by 4 bases and J by 2 bases, with 3 bases of the junction left unmatched. This CDR3 spans 14 amino acids. Supplemented by reference TRBV5-1 and TRBJ2-5, the full variable domain reads KAGVTQTPRYLIKTRGQQVTLSCSPISGHRSVSWYQQTPGQGLQFLFEYFSETQRNKGNFPGRFSGRQFSNSRSEMNVSTLELGDSALYLCASSRDREQETQYFGPGTRLLVL.

In DNA form, the CDR3 reads TGTGCCAGCAGTTACCCGGGACAGGGAGATGAAAAACTGTTTTTT. It yields the protein CASSYPGQGDEKLFF. V and J are TRBV28 and TRBJ1-4; 9 nucleotides agree with TRBD1. J gave up 6 bases and V 4 bases, and 6 bases lay outside the gene matches. The germline CDR1 and CDR2 sequences are MDHEN and SYDVKM. The CDR3 covers 15 residues.

This clonotype showed up many times. The chain couples TRBV12-3 or TRBV12-4 to TRBJ1-5, with D tentatively TRBD1 (5 bases). Trimming shortened V by 5 bases and J by 2 bases, and 10 bases separated the two germline ends. The CDR3 extends over 14 amino acids. CDR3 bases: TGTGCCAGCAGTAACTTAGGGGGCAATCAGCCCCAGCATTTT. This gives the protein CASSNLGGNQPQHF.

The chain couples TRBV18 to TRBJ2-7; tentatively, D is TRBD1 (5 bases). The CDR3 runs to 15 residues. Between the trimmed V and J ends, which lost 4 bases and 2 bases, there was a span of 15 bases. Germline CDR1 is KGHSH and CDR2 is LQKENI. The CDR3 here is CASSQGKGDPYEQYF. CDR3 DNA sequence: TGTGCCAGCTCACAAGGGAAAGGGGATCCCTACGAGCAGTACTTC.

The CDR3 spells CATSVGTSGRRKTGELFF. CDR3 coding DNA: TGTGCCACCAGTGTTGGGACTAGCGGGAGAAGGAAGACCGGGGAGCTGTTTTTT. The chain employs TRBV24-1 and TRBJ2-2; TRBD2 matches at 14 bases. CDR3 size: 18 residues. After removal of 5 bases from V and 5 bases from J, the junction contained 9 bases not matched to a gene. Per germline, CDR1 KGHDR and CDR2 SFDVKD.

The sample holds a few counts of this clonotype. The chain couples TRBV12-3 or TRBV12-4 to TRBJ2-1; TRBD1 is a possible D gene (6 bases). The CDR3 runs 11 residues. V lost 7 bases and J lost 10, with 11 bases in between. The CDR3 DNA reads TGTGCCAGCACCCCCGGGACAGAGCAGTTCTTC. Protein: CASTPGTEQFF.

The rearrangement uses TRBV12-3 or TRBV12-4 and TRBJ2-2, with 8 bases identical to TRBD2. The CDR3 sequence is 15 residues long. Trimming took 6 bases from V and 6 from J; bases not matched to a gene: 9. CDR3 bases: TGTGCCAGCAGCAACCGGGAGGGCGTACCCGGGGAGCTGTTTTTT. This gives the protein CASSNREGVPGELFF.

This clonotype was picked up one time. The chain combines TRBV29-1 with TRBJ2-5; 7 bases are a match to TRBD1. CDR1 is SQVTM and CDR2 is ANQGSEA in the germline V gene. V was pared by 5 bases and J by 5 bases, with 2 bases of the junction left unmatched. The CDR3 is 11 amino acids. The CDR3 protein is CSVLTGETQYF. The CDR3 DNA is TGCAGCGTTTTGACAGGGGAGACCCAGTACTTC.

The chain carries TRBV5-1 and TRBJ2-7; no definite D call. Germline V gives CDR1 SGHRS, CDR2 YFSETQ. V shed 1 base and J shed 4 bases, with 21 bases lying between them. The CDR3 covers 17 residues. The CDR3 DNA is TGCGCCAGCAGCTTGAGATCTGTCCGGTATGGGCCTTACGAGCAGTACTTC. Translation: CASSLRSVRYGPYEQYF.

This clonotype was recorded a few times. Written as DNA, the CDR3 is TGCAGCGTCTCCGGGACAGGGGGCACCGGGGAGCTGTTTTTT. It specifies CSVSGTGGTGELFF. This chain links TRBV29-1 with TRBJ2-2; 11 bases line up with TRBD1. The germline V gene has CDR1 SQVTM and CDR2 ANQGSEA. V shed 6 bases and J 4 bases; nucleotides not matched to a gene: 4. CDR3 length equals 14 residues.

The table lists this clonotype with a few counts. The genes are TRBV7-9 and TRBJ1-2; possible D gene TRBD1, 5 bases. The ends were cut back, 3 bases at V and 2 bases at J, with 7 bases in the middle. The CDR3 contains 13 residues. Per germline, CDR1 SEHNR and CDR2 FQNEAQ (reference sequence). The CDR3 is CASSFAGNYGYTF. The CDR3 DNA is TGTGCCAGCAGCTTCGCAGGGAACTATGGCTACACCTTC.

This clonotype has just a few counts. This chain links TRBV7-3 with TRBJ2-3; 12 bases are a match to TRBD2. CDR1 SGHTA and CDR2 FQGTGA come from the germline V gene. The CDR3 contains 16 residues. J lost 2 bases, V lost 2 bases, and 2 bases had no gene match. CDR3 residues: CASSLLAGGPTDTQYF. CDR3 nucleotide sequence: TGTGCCAGCAGCTTACTAGCGGGAGGGCCCACAGATACGCAGTATTTT.

The V and J genes are TRBV7-2 and TRBJ2-3, with D perhaps matching TRBD2 (6 bases). Germline V gene data show CDR1 as SGHTA and CDR2 as FQGNSA. V lost 6 bases and J lost 0, with 16 bases in between. This CDR3 region has 16 residues. DNA for the CDR3: TGTGCCAGCAGATATTCAGCGGGCGTAAGCACAGATACGCAGTATTTT. This codes for CASRYSAGVSTDTQYF. The complete variable domain, with remaining parts taken from reference TRBV7-2 and TRBJ2-3, reads GAGVSQSPSNKVTEKGKDVELRCDPISGHTALYWYRQSLGQGLEFLIYFQGNSAPDKSGLPSDRFSAERTGGSVSTLTIQRTQQEDSAVYLCASRYSAGVSTDTQYFGPGTRLTVL.

The V gene is TRBV2, the J gene TRBJ2-5, with D hard to call. CDR1 and CDR2 from the germline V gene are SNHLY and FYNNEI. V was cut by 7 bases and J by 3 bases, with 6 bases left in between. The CDR3 totals 11 residues. The CDR3 DNA is TGTGCCAGCACCAGGAAAGAGACCCAGTACTTC. Its translation is CASTRKETQYF.

The V gene is TRBV12-3 or TRBV12-4, the J gene TRBJ1-2, with D possibly matching TRBD1 (5 bases). Trimming removed 7 bases from V and 8 bases from J, with 20 bases in between. The CDR3 sequence is 14 residues long. The CDR3 DNA sequence: TGTGCCAGCAACATAGGACAACGCGTTGGGGGCTACACCTTC. This sequence encodes CASNIGQRVGGYTF.

This clonotype has only a few counts. The rearrangement uses TRBV3-1 and TRBJ2-3; 9 positions agree with TRBD1. The CDR3 contains 16 residues. V lost 3 bases, J lost 2 bases, and 6 bases stayed unmatched. CDR1 and CDR2 from the germline V gene are LGHDT and YNNKEL (reference sequence). The DNA of the CDR3 is TGTGCCAGCAGCCAGCCGGGACAGGGTATCACAGATACGCAGTATTTT. Translation: CASSQPGQGITDTQYF.

In its sample, this clonotype was seen a few times. J is TRBJ1-1 and V is TRBV12-3 or TRBV12-4, with D maybe TRBD1 (6 bases). Trimming took off 11 bases at V and 5 bases at J, with 18 bases between the two ends. The CDR3 is made up of 13 amino acids. CDR3 DNA sequence: TGTGCCGCACAGAAAACAGGGTCAACTGAAGCTTTCTTT. Its protein is CAAQKTGSTEAFF.

This chain links TRBV3-1 with TRBJ2-7, with TRBD2 matching over 13 bases. Germline V lookup: CDR1 LGHDT, CDR2 YNNKEL (reference sequence). V shed 4 bases and J 6 bases; nucleotides not matched to a gene: 12. The CDR3 totals 17 residues. The CDR3 spells CASSRGLAGSPSGEQYF. CDR3 nucleotides: TGTGCCAGCAGCCGGGGACTAGCGGGGTCCCCGTCGGGCGAGCAGTACTTC.

This clonotype was found a few times. The chain combines TRBV4-1 with TRBJ1-1; unclear D gene. Germline lookup yields CDR1 MGHRA and CDR2 YSYEKL. V gave up 4 bases and J gave up 5 bases, with 20 bases separating them. The CDR3 loop spans 16 amino acids. DNA for the CDR3: TGCGCCAGCAGCCCCACTGGTAGTCCTTCAGGAACTGAAGCTTTCTTT. It codes for CASSPTGSPSGTEAFF.

As regards this clonotype: One end of the junction varies from germline; a read error may be responsible. Here the CDR3 reads CASSLASVGTEQFF. The CDR3 DNA reads as TGTGCTAGCAGCTTAGCGAGTGTAGGGACTGAGCAGTTCTTC. V usage is TRBV7-7 and J usage is TRBJ2-1; D assignment may be TRBD1 or TRBD2 (5 bases each). Germline CDR1 and CDR2: SSHAT and FNYEAQ (reference sequence). This CDR3 has 14 amino acids.

This clonotype occurred a few times. The rearrangement joins TRBV29-1 to TRBJ1-1, with a possible D match to TRBD1 (6 bases). Germline-derived CDR1 and CDR2 are SQVTM and ANQGSEA. V lost 7 bases and J lost 1, with 10 bases in between. The CDR3 spans 12 residues. In DNA form, the CDR3 reads TGCAGCGCGAGACAGGCGAACACTGAAGCTTTCTTT. Translating it yields CSARQANTEAFF.

The chain recombines TRBV29-1 with TRBJ2-1; 9 bases map to TRBD2. Germline CDR1 SQVTM, CDR2 ANQGSEA. The CDR3 covers 16 residues. V shed 3 bases and J 3 bases; nucleotides not matched to a gene: 9. The CDR3 sequence is CSVDLAGRASYNEQFF. The CDR3 DNA reads as TGCAGCGTTGACCTAGCGGGACGCGCCAGCTACAATGAGCAGTTCTTC.

This chain connects TRBV29-1 to TRBJ1-1, with 9 bases lining up with TRBD1. Trimming cost V 6 bases and J 6 bases; bases outside gene matches: 5. CDR3 length equals 12 residues. The germline gives CDR1 SQVTM, CDR2 ANQGSEA. CDR3 bases: TGCAGCGTGCCCAGGACAGGGGCTGAAGCTTTCTTT. Protein product: CSVPRTGAEAFF. The whole variable domain, remainder taken from reference TRBV29-1 and TRBJ1-1, is SAVISQKPSRDICQRGTSLTIQCQVDSQVTMMFWYRQQPGQSLTLIATANQGSEATYESGFVIDKFPISRPNLTFSTLTVSNMSPEDSSIYLCSVPRTGAEAFFGQGTRLTVV.

This clonotype appeared a single time. The chain combines TRBV7-2 with TRBJ2-7, with D tentatively TRBD1 (5 bases). CDR1 is SGHTA and CDR2 is FQGNSA in the germline V gene. This CDR3 is built from 15 residues. V dropped 3 bases and J dropped 3 bases, with 15 bases sitting between them. The CDR3 spells CASSFPDRKVYEQYF. As DNA, the CDR3 is TGTGCCAGCAGCTTCCCCGACAGAAAGGTCTACGAGCAGTACTTC.